This record concerns one TCR beta chain sequence. Its antigen is still unknown. No much larger clone is present one base from it, and per-base qualities are unavailable. The immunoSEQ Assay, a bias-controlled multiplex PCR, was used to amplify TCRbeta CDR3 regions from genomic DNA. In the original analysis: The number of nucleated cells in each sample was estimated from the amplification of reference gene primers within the assay. To quantify the absolute abundance of each unique TCRbeta CDR3 rearrangement, sequence reads were collapsed and filtered. Productive Simpson clonality was computed per sample as the square root of Simpson's diversity index over productive rearrangements. Held by TCRdb, this immuneACCESS table contains in-frame sequences only and omits some clones. Under half of the omission traces to an unresolved V gene where checked; the cause of the rest is unknown. V, J and clone size are taken as reported in that table, and D and trimming were inferred from the DNA itself. This sample lists around 100,000 clones; roughly 87% were detected once. The top ten clones comprise more than 15% of the sample.

This sample is part of a study of blood T cell repertoires in COVID-19 (dated by TCRdb to about 2020). Describing the broader study: Samples covering the acute and convalescent phases of COVID-19 were provided by collaborators in the United States, Italy and Spain. The prospective study material was composed of cDNA or gDNA derived from T cells, B-cell-depleted T cells, or PBMCs. Subjects who had been exposed to COVID-19, were actively infected with it, or had recovered from it provided the deeply sampled blood TCRbeta repertoires that made up the dataset. The repertoires were made available in a free public database intended to serve as a resource for research on the immune response to SARS-CoV-2. The samples were drawn from two sources: the first 160 participants of the ongoing ImmuneRACE study, and about 1,300 subjects contributed by 6 global collaborators. Sample metadata almost always included a de-identified subject ID, COVID-19 status, age in years and sex. Where available, HLA class I and class II types were taken from metadata supplied by the sample provider and were not determined by assay-based typing.

Whole blood was collected in K2EDTA tubes by collaborating institutions according to the institutions' own protocols. For TCRbeta analysis, collaborators shipped samples as frozen whole blood, isolated PBMCs, or DNA extracted from either of those sample types. General study outcomes and caveats: The quantity of clinical and demographic metadata differed by source and by participant and was supplied without curation.

The material sequenced was peripheral blood. This clonotype was obtained from a woman older than 75 in a cohort sampled during active COVID-19.

At the DNA level, the sequence is TGTGCCAGCAGCCAAGTTCTGACTAGGGGTTCCAATGAGCAGTTCTTC. This codes for CASSQVLTRGSNEQFF. The chain was built from TRBV3-1 (or the pseudogene TRBV3-2) and TRBJ2-1; 6 matching bases give a weak D call of TRBD2. The CDR3 covers 16 residues, taking in both the cysteine and the phenylalanine. This entry keeps only the CDR3 DNA: 48 bases, framed from base 1. The germline V gene (reference sequence) provides CDR1 LGHDT and CDR2 YNNKEL. Trimming removed 1 base from V and 6 bases from J, leaving 16 bases between the germline ends.